This is a list of T cell receptor beta chains from one sample in a study of blood T cell repertoires in COVID-19. Using immunoSEQ multiplex PCR, the repertoire was profiled, and TCRdb retains in-frame clones only, with some absent. The repertoire holds 170,000 or so clones, with over 80% as singletons. Sequenced sample: peripheral blood. The receptor set was obtained from an older woman with acute or convalescent COVID-19. CDR3s include the opening cysteine and the closing phenylalanine or tryptophan. The D gene is left open where the match is weak. Clone size is stated in some rows and not others, as once, few, many or a class when expanded.

CDR3,DNA,V,D,J,size
CASSLAGWGESEQFF,TGTGCCAGCAGCTTAGCGGGTTGGGGGGAATCTGAGCAGTTCTTC,TRBV7-2,NA,TRBJ2-1,once
CASSPGGKRGPRTDTQYF,TGTGCCAGCAGCCCAGGAGGGAAGCGGGGGCCGCGCACAGATACGCAGTATTTT,TRBV5-4,TRBD2,TRBJ2-3,NA
CASSPQGGDSPLHF,TGTGCCAGCAGCCCCCAGGGTGGAGATTCACCCCTCCACTTT,TRBV11-2,NA,TRBJ1-6,NA
CASSLGTEYHGYTF,TGTGCCAGCAGCTTAGGGACAGAATACCATGGCTACACCTTC,TRBV7-3,TRBD1,TRBJ1-2,few
CASSLRTGAGAFF,TGTGCCAGCAGTCTCCGGACAGGGGCGGGAGCTTTCTTT,TRBV2,TRBD1,TRBJ1-1,NA
CASSQQGAGTEAFF,TGCGCCAGCAGCCAACAGGGGGCGGGCACTGAAGCTTTCTTT,TRBV4-3,TRBD1,TRBJ1-1,few
CASRASANYGYTF,TGTGCCAGCAGAGCTTCCGCCAACTATGGCTACACCTTC,TRBV6-5,NA,TRBJ1-2,NA
CASSTGAATEAFF,TGTGCCAGCAGCACAGGGGCGGCCACTGAAGCTTTCTTT,TRBV6-5,TRBD1,TRBJ1-1,NA
CASSFDRGRLETQYF,TGTGCCAGCAGCTTCGACAGGGGGCGCTTAGAGACCCAGTACTTC,TRBV7-6,TRBD1,TRBJ2-5,NA
CARGGDRVGNQPQHF,TGTGCCAGGGGCGGCGACAGGGTAGGCAATCAGCCCCAGCATTTT,TRBV6-4,TRBD1,TRBJ1-5,NA
CASSSTALSSYEQYF,TGTGCCAGTAGTTCGACAGCCTTAAGCTCCTACGAGCAGTACTTC,TRBV19,NA,TRBJ2-7,NA
CASSVGGQGLQPQHF,TGTGCCAGCAGCGTAGGAGGGCAGGGGCTTCAGCCCCAGCATTTT,TRBV9,NA,TRBJ1-5,NA
CASSHHTGGTEAFF,TGTGCCAGCAGCCATCATACAGGGGGCACCGAAGCTTTCTTT,TRBV3-1/TRBV3-2,TRBD1,TRBJ1-1,NA
CATSALISWSSNEKLFF,TGTGCCACCAGCGCCCTAATTAGTTGGAGCTCCAATGAAAAACTGTTTTTT,TRBV15,NA,TRBJ1-4,NA
CASAQGRDYGYTF,TGTGCCAGTGCGCAGGGGAGGGACTATGGCTACACCTTC,TRBV28,NA,TRBJ1-2,NA
CASSYSSGATNEKLFF,TGTGCCAGCAGTTACTCTTCAGGGGCAACTAATGAAAAACTGTTTTTT,TRBV6-5,NA,TRBJ1-4,NA
CASSPSAGATYNEQFF,TGCGCCAGCAGCCCATCGGCGGGGGCTACCTACAATGAGCAGTTCTTC,TRBV4-1,NA,TRBJ2-1,once
CASSYGQYNQPQHF,TGTGCCAGCAGTTACGGGCAGTACAATCAGCCCCAGCATTTT,TRBV6-5,NA,TRBJ1-5,few
CSASDSFTDTQYF,TGCAGTGCTAGTGATAGTTTCACAGATACGCAGTATTTT,TRBV20-1,NA,TRBJ2-3,NA
CASSLRWNTGELFF,TGTGCCAGCAGCTTACGGTGGAACACCGGGGAGCTGTTTTTT,TRBV7-2,NA,TRBJ2-2,NA
CATQGPVNTEAFF,TGTGCCACCCAGGGGCCTGTGAACACTGAAGCTTTCTTT,TRBV5-4,NA,TRBJ1-1,NA
CASSLTSSYNEQFF,TGTGCCAGCAGCCTGACTAGCTCCTACAATGAGCAGTTCTTC,TRBV28,NA,TRBJ2-1,NA
CASSIWDSRSRGYTF,TGTGCCAGTAGTATCTGGGACAGCCGTTCTAGAGGCTACACCTTC,TRBV19,TRBD1,TRBJ1-2,NA
CASSQGGMNTEAFF,TGCGCCAGCAGCCAAGGGGGCATGAACACTGAAGCTTTCTTT,TRBV4-1,NA,TRBJ1-1,few
CATSSGTRYNEQFF,TGTGCCACCAGCAGCGGGACACGCTACAATGAGCAGTTCTTC,TRBV15,NA,TRBJ2-1,NA
CASSPRTGRNEKLFF,TGTGCCAGCTCACCTCGGACAGGAAGAAACGAAAAACTGTTTTTT,TRBV18,TRBD1,TRBJ1-4,NA
CASSYGHYNEKLFF,TGTGCCAGCAGTTACGGACACTATAATGAAAAACTGTTTTTT,TRBV6-2/TRBV6-3,NA,TRBJ1-4,NA
CASSRPGTGKHTEAFF,TGTGCCAGCAGCCGTCCCGGGACAGGGAAGCACACTGAAGCTTTCTTT,TRBV7-9,TRBD1,TRBJ1-1,NA
CASSTTGTGVFTTEAFF,TGTGCCAGCAGCACTACCGGGACAGGGGTTTTTACCACTGAAGCTTTCTTT,TRBV7-2,TRBD1,TRBJ1-1,few
CAWRPKSPSDTQYF,TGTGCCTGGAGACCCAAGTCACCTAGTGATACGCAGTATTTT,TRBV30,NA,TRBJ2-3,NA
CASSLVAGVNYGYTF,TGTGCCAGCAGCCTCGTGGCAGGGGTAAACTATGGCTACACCTTC,TRBV6-4,NA,TRBJ1-2,NA
CASSQPGQGAVSNQPQHF,TGTGCCAGCAGCCAGCCGGGACAGGGGGCAGTGAGCAATCAGCCCCAGCATTTT,TRBV3-1/TRBV3-2,TRBD1,TRBJ1-5,few
CASASGQGYNSPLHF,TGCGCCAGTGCGTCCGGACAGGGCTATAATTCACCCCTCCACTTT,TRBV4-1,TRBD1,TRBJ1-6,NA
CASGLTPWEGPLQETQYF,TGTGCTAGTGGTTTGACCCCGTGGGAGGGCCCCCTGCAAGAGACCCAGTACTTC,TRBV12-5,TRBD2,TRBJ2-5,NA
CASSPGGQGRQPQHF,TGCGCCAGCAGCCCAGGGGGACAGGGCCGACAGCCCCAGCATTTT,TRBV4-1,TRBD1,TRBJ1-5,medium-sized
CASSGGGQVYNSPLHF,TGTGCCAGCAGCGGGGGGGGACAGGTCTATAATTCACCCCTCCACTTT,TRBV7-2,TRBD1,TRBJ1-6,NA
CATAGEETQYF,TGTGCCACGGCAGGGGAAGAGACCCAGTACTTC,TRBV24-1,NA,TRBJ2-5,NA
CASRNPQTGLLSYEQYF,TGTGCCAGCAGGAACCCTCAGACAGGGCTACTCTCCTACGAGCAGTACTTC,TRBV2,TRBD1,TRBJ2-7,NA
CASSLVGQRSGGYTF,TGTGCCAGCAGCTTGGTGGGACAGCGGTCTGGTGGCTACACCTTC,TRBV28,TRBD1,TRBJ1-2,many
CASSYRTANTEAFF,TGTGCCAGCAGTTACCGGACAGCGAACACTGAAGCTTTCTTT,TRBV6-5,NA,TRBJ1-1,NA
CASSLAGGSGGQAFF,TGTGCCAGCAGCTTAGCTGGCGGTAGCGGGGGCCAGGCTTTCTTC,TRBV11-2,TRBD2,TRBJ2-1,NA
CASSSQGSLVNIQYF,TGTGCCAGCAGCTCGCAGGGAAGCCTTGTGAACATTCAGTACTTC,TRBV5-6,NA,TRBJ2-4,NA
CASSLHGQGANTGELFF,TGCGCCAGCAGCTTGCACGGACAGGGGGCGAACACCGGGGAGCTGTTTTTT,TRBV5-1,TRBD1,TRBJ2-2,NA
CASSYLAESYGYTF,TGTGCCAGCAGTTACTTGGCAGAATCCTATGGCTACACCTTC,TRBV6-2/TRBV6-3,NA,TRBJ1-2,NA
CASSSQGQPYGYTF,TGCGCCAGCAGCTCGCAGGGACAGCCCTATGGCTACACCTTC,TRBV5-1,TRBD1,TRBJ1-2,NA
CASSHDSNTEAFF,TGCGCCAGCAGCCATGACTCGAACACTGAAGCTTTCTTT,TRBV5-1,NA,TRBJ1-1,NA
CALQRGGASKETQYF,TGTGCCCTGCAAAGGGGCGGGGCCTCCAAAGAGACCCAGTACTTC,TRBV21-1,NA,TRBJ2-5,NA
CASRGDGANVLTF,TGTGCCAGCAGAGGGGATGGGGCCAACGTCCTGACTTTC,TRBV2,NA,TRBJ2-6,NA
CASSAMTGFENELFF,TGTGCCAGCAGCGCGATGACGGGTTTTGAAAACGAACTGTTTTTT,TRBV9,NA,TRBJ1-4,NA
CASSLSAGGPETQYF,TGCGCCAGCAGCTTGTCTGCGGGGGGGCCCGAGACCCAGTACTTC,TRBV5-1,TRBD2,TRBJ2-5,NA
CASSYNLMARPYNEQFF,TGTGCCAGCAGCTATAACCTGATGGCCCGCCCATACAATGAGCAGTTCTTC,TRBV7-6,NA,TRBJ2-1,NA
CASSRGLAVEETQYF,TGTGCCAGCAGCAGGGGACTAGCGGTAGAAGAGACCCAGTACTTC,TRBV7-2,TRBD2,TRBJ2-5,NA
CFRQGPLYAEAFF,TGTTTTAGACAGGGGCCCCTTTATGCTGAAGCTTTCTTT,TRBV3-1/TRBV3-2,TRBD1,TRBJ1-1,NA
CASSHGTASYEQYF,TGTGCCAGCTCACACGGGACAGCCTCCTACGAGCAGTACTTC,TRBV18,TRBD1,TRBJ2-7,NA
CASSRTGNTEAFF,TGTGCCAGCAGCCGGACAGGCAACACTGAAGCTTTCTTT,TRBV4-2,TRBD1,TRBJ1-1,NA